Listed here is a single TCR beta chain. As yet, its antigen is unknown. Time point specified: persistent/refractory GD, antithyroid drugs over 5 years with positive TRAb. From PBMCs, RNA was extracted and then used to make the TCR library. The patient group derived from an endocrinology department in Xi'an, China. A volume of about 9.9 milliliters of peripheral blood was collected in EDTA tubes. This specimen comes from a study of regulatory T cells in long-lasting Graves disease. Findings and caveats of the study: Persistent patients shared more public clonotypes (about 2,700) than new patients (about 1,000). For persistent Graves' patients, TCR diversity was lower than for newly diagnosed ones.

Arm-PCR of CDR3 regions and iRepertoire HTBI primers were used to build TCR beta libraries. TCRdb ran MiXCR on the multiplex PCR reads and lists one entry per CDR3 protein. The sample holds 300,000 or so distinct CDR3 sequences, roughly a fifth seen once. Germline V lookup: CDR1 MGHRA, CDR2 YSYEKL. The ends lost 4 bases at V and 3 bases at J; junction bases unmatched: 5. This CDR3 region has 15 residues. This chain joins TRBV4-1 and TRBJ2-7; TRBD1 matches 11 bases. The sequence was collected from a female donor with Graves disease. The source was peripheral blood mononuclear cells (PBMCs), collected when the disease was refractory, from a patient treated with antithyroid drugs. Here the CDR3 reads CASSPSGTGGYEQYF. In nucleotides, the CDR3 is TGCGCCAGCAGCCCATCCGGGACAGGGGGCTACGAGCAGTACTTC.